The 8 T cell receptor beta chains presented below share a single source sample, sequenced in a study of blood T cell repertoires in COVID-19. Sequencing used immunoSEQ multiplex PCR; TCRdb keeps in-frame clones, though not all of them. The sample consists of approximately 140,000 clones, 80% to 85% of them appearing once. Sequenced material: PBMCs or T cells enriched from blood (not recorded which). Source of these receptors: a woman aged 45 to 65 who had been exposed to COVID-19.

There are a few counts of this clone. CDR3 sequence reads: CASSDGRGSGNQPQHF. DNA for the CDR3: TGTGCCAGCAGTGATGGCAGGGGGAGCGGCAATCAGCCCCAGCATTTT. The chain has TRBV2 and TRBJ1-5; 7 nucleotides agree with TRBD1. Looked up from germline, CDR1 is SNHLY and CDR2 is FYNNEI. V lost 3 bases, J lost 2 bases, and 7 bases stayed unmatched. The CDR3 consists of 16 residues.

This chain links TRBV7-9 with TRBJ2-7; tentative D call: TRBD2 (6 bases). Trimming left V 5 bases short and J 2 bases short, with 19 bases between. The germline V gene has CDR1 SEHNR and CDR2 FQNEAQ (reference sequence). The CDR3 has 16 amino acids. CDR3 coding DNA: TGTGCCAGCAGCCCATCGGGACTCCCAACCGCCTACGAGCAGTACTTC. It translates to CASSPSGLPTAYEQYF.

The DNA for the CDR3 is TGTGCCAGCAGTGTCGGGACAGGGTGGCCCGGGGAGCTGTTTTTT. This encodes CASSVGTGWPGELFF. The chain has TRBV6-2 or TRBV6-3 and TRBJ2-2; 9 bases are shared with TRBD1. CDR3 length: 15 amino acids. The junction had 7 bases not matched to a gene; V was cut back by 5 bases and J by 6 bases. CDR1 and CDR2 (germline): MNHEY, SVGEGT.

The rearrangement joins TRBV29-1 to TRBJ2-1; perhaps TRBD2 as D (5 bases). This CDR3 comprises 12 residues. V lost 4 bases to trimming and J lost 3 bases, with 7 bases between them. Germline V CDR1 and CDR2: SQVTM, ANQGSEA. The CDR3 DNA is TGCAGCGTTGCCGGGGACTACAATGAGCAGTTCTTC. Its translation: CSVAGDYNEQFF.

This sequence joins TRBV5-6 and TRBJ1-1; no clear D gene. Germline assignment: CDR1 SGHDT and CDR2 YYEEEE. Trimming left V 1 base short and J 1 base short, with 8 bases between. The length of the CDR3 is 14 residues. CDR3 loop: CASSLTVGNTEAFF. For the CDR3, the DNA is TGTGCCAGCAGCTTGACTGTTGGGAACACTGAAGCTTTCTTT.

The V and J genes are TRBV7-2 and TRBJ1-5; 8 positions agree with TRBD1. The V gene's germline CDR1 is SGHTA and CDR2 FQGNSA. Unmatched junction bases numbered 4, after V lost 0 bases and J lost 9 bases. The CDR3 covers 14 residues. The CDR3 spells CASSLASGGWPQHF. In DNA, the CDR3 is TGTGCCAGCAGCTTAGCCTCAGGGGGCTGGCCCCAGCATTTT.

The chain is built from TRBV3-1 (or the pseudogene TRBV3-2) and TRBJ1-2, with D perhaps matching TRBD1 (6 bases). Germline-derived CDR1 and CDR2 are LGHDT and YNNKEL (reference sequence). Trimming left V 0 bases short and J 4 bases short, with 15 bases between. The length of the CDR3 is 16 residues. The CDR3 region has the DNA TGTGCCAGCAGCCAAGAGGTTACAGGGAAGATCTATGGCTACACCTTC. Amino acid sequence: CASSQEVTGKIYGYTF.

This chain uses TRBV3-1 (or the pseudogene TRBV3-2) with TRBJ1-2, with D perhaps matching TRBD1 (6 bases). CDR3 length: 14 amino acids. Germline CDR1 LGHDT, CDR2 YNNKEL (reference sequence). V was trimmed by 0 bases and J by 2 bases, leaving 7 bases between them. The CDR3 DNA is TGTGCCAGCAGCCAAGATGGACAGAACTATGGCTACACCTTC. Translation gives CASSQDGQNYGYTF.